This T cell receptor (beta chain) is from a study of cytomegalovirus exposure and HLA in healthy donors. Findings and limits, study-wide: Researchers counted approximately 160 TCR beta chains as cytomegalovirus-associated.

Generated by immunoSEQ multiplex PCR, the TCRdb table keeps only in-frame clones and is missing some. The data contain about 220,000 clones, about 83% of them seen just once; the ten biggest clones take up about 3%. On this clone itself: What it binds is not known.

The receptor's source is a man in his late teens or twenties in good health and CMV-seronegative. Specimen: PBMCs.

The CDR3 reads CASSQGASSRENQPQHF. CDR3 sequence (DNA): TGCGCCAGCAGCCAAGGGGCGTCGTCCAGGGAAAATCAGCCCCAGCATTTT. The V gene is TRBV4-1, the J gene TRBJ1-5; weak D call: TRBD1 (5 bases). There are 17 residues in the CDR3. V dropped 1 base and J dropped 4 bases, with 17 bases sitting between them. CDR1 MGHRA and CDR2 YSYEKL come from the germline V gene.